This T cell receptor beta chain was observed in a study of memory CD4+ T cells and cytomegalovirus serostatus. General study results and limits: Suggested: most of the CMV-linked TCR signature lies in CD4+ memory cells.

As to this clone: Antigen specificity is unknown.

Germline assignment: CDR1 LGHNT and CDR2 FRNRAP. The CDR3 runs 13 residues. V was cut by 5 bases and J by 8 bases, with 12 bases left in between. Clones were sequenced by immunoSEQ multiplex PCR, and TCRdb holds only the in-frame ones, with some missing. This sample has over 50,000 clones, with around 83% found just once. Single viable CD3+CD4+CD8-CD45RO+ cells were sorted as the memory CD4+ T cells. This TCR derives from an adult in good health and CMV-seronegative. V and J are TRBV12-5 and TRBJ1-4; D is undetermined. Sequenced: memory CD4+ T cells from blood. CDR3 bases: TGTGCTAGTGGTCAACCGGAAGGGGAAAAACTGTTTTTT. Translated, it gives CASGQPEGEKLFF.